A selection of T cell receptor beta chains follows, all from one sample in a study of cytomegalovirus exposure and HLA in healthy donors. Clones were sequenced by immunoSEQ multiplex PCR, and TCRdb holds only the in-frame ones, with some missing. The sample has over 150,000 clones; 60% to 80% are singletons. Sequenced input: PBMCs. All receptors come from a woman between 45 and 65 years old in good health and CMV-seropositive. CDR3s include the opening cysteine and the closing phenylalanine or tryptophan. The D gene is left open where the match is weak. The size field is filled for only some rows; it gives once, few, many or a size class.

D gene: TRBD1
J gene: TRBJ1-4
clone size: few
V gene: TRBV4-1
CDR3 DNA: TGCGCCAGCAGCCTAGGGGGACAGATGGGTGAAAAACTGTTTTTT
CDR3 protein: CASSLGGQMGEKLFF

D gene: TRBD1
J gene: TRBJ1-4
clone size: -
V gene: TRBV5-1
CDR3 DNA: TGCGCCAGCAGCCTCTGGGACAGCCATAATGAAAAACTGTTTTTT
CDR3 protein: CASSLWDSHNEKLFF

D gene: TRBD1
J gene: TRBJ2-2
clone size: once
V gene: TRBV27
CDR3 DNA: TGTGCCAGCAGTTCGGACAGGGGGTGGGCGAACACCGGGGAGCTGTTTTTT
CDR3 protein: CASSSDRGWANTGELFF

D gene: -
J gene: TRBJ1-6
clone size: -
V gene: TRBV5-4
CDR3 DNA: TGTGCCAGCAGCTTGGACGGGGGTAATTCACCCCTCCACTTT
CDR3 protein: CASSLDGGNSPLHF

D gene: TRBD1
J gene: TRBJ1-5
clone size: -
V gene: TRBV4-1
CDR3 DNA: TGCGCCAGCAGCCTCCAGGGGGCAGGAAATCAGCCCCAGCATTTT
CDR3 protein: CASSLQGAGNQPQHF

D gene: -
J gene: TRBJ2-1
clone size: -
V gene: TRBV7-2
CDR3 DNA: TGTGCCAGCAGCTTAGTCTTGACTAATGAGCAGTTCTTC
CDR3 protein: CASSLVLTNEQFF

D gene: -
J gene: TRBJ1-1
clone size: -
V gene: TRBV6-5
CDR3 DNA: TGTGCCAGCAGTTTAGGACAGTACACTGAAGCTTTCTTT
CDR3 protein: CASSLGQYTEAFF

D gene: TRBD1
J gene: TRBJ1-2
clone size: -
V gene: TRBV18
CDR3 DNA: TGTGCCAGCTCACCGTGGCGACAGGGGGCTGTGGGCGGCTACACCTTC
CDR3 protein: CASSPWRQGAVGGYTF

D gene: TRBD2
J gene: TRBJ2-3
clone size: -
V gene: TRBV19
CDR3 DNA: TGTGCCAGTAGTATAGGTAGCGGGGGCACAGATACGCAGTATTTT
CDR3 protein: CASSIGSGGTDTQYF

D gene: -
J gene: TRBJ1-1
clone size: -
V gene: TRBV7-7
CDR3 DNA: TGTGCTAGCAGCCCAGGGCCGAACACTGAAGCTTTCTTT
CDR3 protein: CASSPGPNTEAFF

D gene: TRBD1
J gene: TRBJ2-1
clone size: -
V gene: TRBV18
CDR3 DNA: TGTGCCAGCTCACCGGGACAGGGGAGCGATGAGCAGTTCTTC
CDR3 protein: CASSPGQGSDEQFF

D gene: -
J gene: TRBJ1-5
clone size: once
V gene: TRBV6-6
CDR3 DNA: TGTGCCAGCAGTTACCAGGGATCCAGTCAGCCCCAGCATTTT
CDR3 protein: CASSYQGSSQPQHF

D gene: TRBD1
J gene: TRBJ1-6
clone size: -
V gene: TRBV18
CDR3 DNA: TGTGCCAGCTCACCACTCGACAGGGGGAGAAATTCACCCCTCCACTTT
CDR3 protein: CASSPLDRGRNSPLHF

D gene: -
J gene: TRBJ1-1
clone size: few
V gene: TRBV30
CDR3 DNA: TGTGCCTGGAAGAAGAACAGCAACACTGAAGCTTTCTTT
CDR3 protein: CAWKKNSNTEAFF

D gene: -
J gene: TRBJ2-1
clone size: -
V gene: TRBV2
CDR3 DNA: TGTGCCAGCAGTGGGGGGGAGTTTGACAATGAGCAGTTCTTC
CDR3 protein: CASSGGEFDNEQFF

D gene: -
J gene: TRBJ1-2
clone size: -
V gene: TRBV30
CDR3 DNA: TGTGCCCTGGAGCCCCCGGTTTCTCTGGGCTACACCTTC
CDR3 protein: CALEPPVSLGYTF

D gene: TRBD1
J gene: TRBJ1-6
clone size: -
V gene: TRBV10-2
CDR3 DNA: TGCGCCAGCACCCAGGGGGCCAATTCACCCCTCCACTTT
CDR3 protein: CASTQGANSPLHF

D gene: -
J gene: TRBJ2-5
clone size: -
V gene: TRBV5-1
CDR3 DNA: TGCGCCAGCAGCTTGGCGTCTCGAGAGACCCAGTACTTC
CDR3 protein: CASSLASRETQYF

D gene: TRBD1
J gene: TRBJ1-2
clone size: -
V gene: TRBV4-1
CDR3 DNA: TGCGCCAGCAGCCACCGACAGGGGGGAGCTAACTATGGCTACACCTTC
CDR3 protein: CASSHRQGGANYGYTF

D gene: -
J gene: TRBJ1-1
clone size: -
V gene: TRBV10-3
CDR3 DNA: TGTGCCATCAAAGACGGAGTAAACACTGAAGCTTTCTTT
CDR3 protein: CAIKDGVNTEAFF

D gene: -
J gene: TRBJ2-1
clone size: -
V gene: TRBV19
CDR3 DNA: TGTGCCAGTAGTATGAGGGGAGGAGGTTTCTACAATGAGCAGTTCTTC
CDR3 protein: CASSMRGGGFYNEQFF

D gene: -
J gene: TRBJ2-3
clone size: -
V gene: TRBV6-6
CDR3 DNA: TGTGCCAGCAGTTACTCGGGCGATACGCAGTATTTT
CDR3 protein: CASSYSGDTQYF

D gene: -
J gene: TRBJ2-1
clone size: -
V gene: TRBV9
CDR3 DNA: TGTGCCAGCAGCGTAGGTCAGGGTAGGTATGAGCAGTTCTTC
CDR3 protein: CASSVGQGRYEQFF

D gene: TRBD1
J gene: TRBJ2-5
clone size: -
V gene: TRBV14
CDR3 DNA: TGTGCCAGCAGCCCGATGCGAAGGGACAGGAGTTTTCAAGAGACCCAGTACTTC
CDR3 protein: CASSPMRRDRSFQETQYF

D gene: TRBD1
J gene: TRBJ2-7
clone size: -
V gene: TRBV4-1
CDR3 DNA: TGCGCCAGCAGCCAACCGCGGGACAGGGGAAGCGAGCAGTACTTC
CDR3 protein: CASSQPRDRGSEQYF

D gene: -
J gene: TRBJ2-7
clone size: -
V gene: TRBV9
CDR3 DNA: TGTGCCAGCAGTCCAGATGTTACAGGTCCCTACGAGCAGTACTTC
CDR3 protein: CASSPDVTGPYEQYF